This T cell receptor beta chain is from a study of blood T cell repertoires in COVID-19. TCRdb's table, derived via immunoSEQ multiplex PCR, lists solely in-frame clones and lacks some. The sample has approximately 400,000 clones, about 90% seen once; the top ten hold about 1.5%. The origin of this receptor is a man aged 25 to 40 who had recovered from COVID-19. Sample: PBMCs or T cells enriched from blood (not recorded which).

The CDR3 region has the DNA TGCGCCAGCAGCCAAGATATGGGCAGCTATGGCTACACCTTC. It codes for CASSQDMGSYGYTF. This rearrangement joins TRBV4-3 to TRBJ1-2, with D uncertain. Germline CDR1 reads LGHNA; CDR2 reads YSLEER. This CDR3 region has 14 residues. Trimming took 0 bases from V and 4 from J, leaving 9 bases between them.